This entry is about one T cell receptor beta chain. No antigen is known for it. The data stem from a study of T cell responses to AZD1222 COVID-19 vaccine. Regarding the study as a whole: Following two doses of AZD1222, Spike-specific TCR breadth and depth rose. Donors in the cohort were predominantly white British and more often female, and clonal diversity was possibly underestimated. No repertoire was sampled before or during the peak T cell response, only after it.

Trimming pared 2 bases from V and 4 bases from J, leaving 19 bases between. CDR1 and CDR2 (germline): SGHTS, YDEGEE. This CDR3 contains 17 residues. Data came from immunoSEQ multiplex PCR; TCRdb stores just in-frame clones and leaves some out. The sample holds around 81,000 clones, 80% to 85% seen once. This sequence joins TRBV5-8 and TRBJ2-1; D is perhaps TRBD2 (6 bases). The clonotype comes from an adult in good health. This specimen consisted of peripheral blood, obtained on day 0 of AZD1222 vaccination. The DNA for the CDR3 is TGTGCCAGCAGCTTTTCTATGGCGGGGTTAGTGTACAATGAGCAGTTCTTC. Encoded protein: CASSFSMAGLVYNEQFF.